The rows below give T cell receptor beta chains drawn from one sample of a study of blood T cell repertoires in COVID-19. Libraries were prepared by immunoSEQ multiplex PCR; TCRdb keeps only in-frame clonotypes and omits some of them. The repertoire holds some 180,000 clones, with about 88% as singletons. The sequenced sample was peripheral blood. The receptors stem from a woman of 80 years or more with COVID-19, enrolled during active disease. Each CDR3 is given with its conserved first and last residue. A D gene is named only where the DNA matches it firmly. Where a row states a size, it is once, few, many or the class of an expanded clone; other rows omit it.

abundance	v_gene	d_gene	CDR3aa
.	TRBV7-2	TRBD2	CASSLAPLAGTAAYEQYF
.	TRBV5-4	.	CASSLQLQTQYF
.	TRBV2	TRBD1	CASRAGGFGNQPQHF
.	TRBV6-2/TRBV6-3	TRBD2	CASSPGLVKETQYF
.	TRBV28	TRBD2	CASRGQKGGKDEQYF
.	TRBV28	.	CASSSSGTGDRLRGAGYTF
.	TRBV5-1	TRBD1	CASSTRDRGGEQYF
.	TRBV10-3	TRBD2	CAASGTSGGVETQYF
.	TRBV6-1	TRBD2	CASSESGTSIGETQYF
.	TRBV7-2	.	CASSLNYRVANEKLFF
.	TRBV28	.	CASTRNTGELFF
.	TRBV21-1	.	CASSIPTGQGKEKLFF
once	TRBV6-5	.	CASRLDGNYGYTF
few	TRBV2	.	CASVFAGNEQFF
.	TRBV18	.	CASSPLTGLAEAFF
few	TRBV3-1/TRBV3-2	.	CASSQTDLGEQYF